A selection of T cell receptor beta chains follows, all from one sample in a study of blood T cell repertoires in COVID-19. Clones were read by immunoSEQ multiplex PCR, and TCRdb kept only the in-frame ones, dropping some. The sample has about 130,000 clones, roughly three quarters seen once. Sequencing input: peripheral blood. The receptors here all came from a woman aged 70-85 years with acute or convalescent COVID-19. Each CDR3 is given with its conserved first and last residue. The D gene is left open where the match is weak.

D: TRBD2; V: TRBV5-6; J: TRBJ2-1; CDR3: CASSLTSGRTQVYNEQFF
D: TRBD1; V: TRBV28; J: TRBJ1-4; CDR3: CASSLGQGLEKLFF
D: .; V: TRBV14; J: TRBJ1-6; CDR3: CASSQETEVSPLHF
D: .; V: TRBV21-1; J: TRBJ2-7; CDR3: CASSKGAGIPDEQYF
D: .; V: TRBV11-2; J: TRBJ1-1; CDR3: CASSFGANTEAFF
D: TRBD1; V: TRBV20-1; J: TRBJ1-1; CDR3: CSASSIQGITEAFF
D: TRBD2; V: TRBV7-9; J: TRBJ2-5; CDR3: CASSVTSGRQETQYF
D: .; V: TRBV4-3; J: TRBJ1-1; CDR3: CASSPRSFGTEAFF
D: TRBD1; V: TRBV2; J: TRBJ2-5; CDR3: CASSETGFQETQYF
D: TRBD1; V: TRBV19; J: TRBJ1-5; CDR3: CASSGTGRQPQHF
D: .; V: TRBV7-6; J: TRBJ2-2; CDR3: CASSRGQDRNTGELFF
D: .; V: TRBV6-6; J: TRBJ1-2; CDR3: CASSQQLGDDGYTF
D: .; V: TRBV11-3; J: TRBJ2-7; CDR3: CASSSRDKPYEQYF
D: .; V: TRBV7-8; J: TRBJ1-1; CDR3: CASSFHGNTEAFF
D: .; V: TRBV5-8; J: TRBJ2-3; CDR3: CASRTQGLHTQYF
D: TRBD1; V: TRBV25-1; J: TRBJ2-5; CDR3: CASKDRGGETQYF
D: .; V: TRBV28; J: TRBJ1-1; CDR3: CASSENTEAFF
D: .; V: TRBV28; J: TRBJ1-5; CDR3: CASIEQGRRNQPQHF
D: .; V: TRBV28; J: TRBJ2-3; CDR3: CASSLIRAISTDTQYF
D: .; V: TRBV14; J: TRBJ2-5; CDR3: CASSRGQGGRETQYF
D: .; V: TRBV3-1/TRBV3-2; J: TRBJ2-5; CDR3: CASSQIGGQETQYF
D: TRBD2; V: TRBV28; J: TRBJ2-7; CDR3: CACSGGPSYEQYF
D: .; V: TRBV6-2/TRBV6-3; J: TRBJ2-1; CDR3: CASSSPTEVSSYNEQFF
D: TRBD1; V: TRBV2; J: TRBJ2-7; CDR3: CASSNGQGRAEQYF
D: .; V: TRBV12-3/TRBV12-4; J: TRBJ2-7; CDR3: CASSLTDSYEQYF
D: .; V: TRBV6-4; J: TRBJ2-1; CDR3: CASSDQGTAIGEQFF
D: .; V: TRBV9; J: TRBJ1-4; CDR3: CASSAGLFNEKLFF
D: .; V: TRBV7-2; J: TRBJ2-4; CDR3: CASSLQLRNIQYF
D: TRBD2; V: TRBV18; J: TRBJ2-7; CDR3: CASSPRPAGGIYEQYF
D: .; V: TRBV28; J: TRBJ1-2; CDR3: CASSLSPPSGFYGYTF
D: .; V: TRBV6-2/TRBV6-3; J: TRBJ1-1; CDR3: CASSYSGSPSVDFF
D: .; V: TRBV5-4; J: TRBJ1-2; CDR3: CASSLAGTKGEGYTF
D: .; V: TRBV6-2/TRBV6-3; J: TRBJ2-7; CDR3: CASSHTGLRYEQYF
D: .; V: TRBV25-1; J: TRBJ2-5; CDR3: CASSYTGTETQYF
D: TRBD2; V: TRBV6-5; J: TRBJ2-2; CDR3: CASRRESFTGELFF
D: .; V: TRBV3-1/TRBV3-2; J: TRBJ1-4; CDR3: CASSKTEKLFF
D: TRBD2; V: TRBV6-5; J: TRBJ2-3; CDR3: CASTLAGTSTDTQYF
D: TRBD1; V: TRBV6-5; J: TRBJ1-6; CDR3: CASRAQGNNSPLHF
D: .; V: TRBV7-2; J: TRBJ1-5; CDR3: CASSLVGPGLLRNQPQHF
D: .; V: TRBV12-3/TRBV12-4; J: TRBJ2-5; CDR3: CASSFARQETQYF
D: .; V: TRBV6-2/TRBV6-3; J: TRBJ2-7; CDR3: CASSFGFSYEQYF
D: .; V: TRBV25-1; J: TRBJ2-1; CDR3: CASSQNRGGVNEQFF
D: .; V: TRBV27; J: TRBJ2-3; CDR3: CASSLVSVRRSTDTQYF
D: TRBD1; V: TRBV29-1; J: TRBJ2-2; CDR3: CSVDRGRGTGELFF
D: TRBD1; V: TRBV18; J: TRBJ2-7; CDR3: CASSPGGQSSYEQYF
D: .; V: TRBV6-5; J: TRBJ1-1; CDR3: CASTSQTGFTEAFF
D: .; V: TRBV6-5; J: TRBJ2-1; CDR3: CASSYSKGGKQFF
D: .; V: TRBV10-2; J: TRBJ2-4; CDR3: CATVDSKNIQYF
D: TRBD1; V: TRBV19; J: TRBJ2-7; CDR3: CATARGHQTGLNEQYF
D: TRBD2; V: TRBV4-1; J: TRBJ2-7; CDR3: CASSLTGTSTYEQYF
D: TRBD1; V: TRBV7-2; J: TRBJ1-4; CDR3: CASSSGGKTNEKLFF
D: TRBD1; V: TRBV19; J: TRBJ1-2; CDR3: CASSVTGGTKGYTF
D: TRBD2; V: TRBV27; J: TRBJ2-4; CDR3: CASSPQLAGAVAKNIQYF
D: .; V: TRBV7-5; J: TRBJ1-1; CDR3: CARSLCGLSTEAFF